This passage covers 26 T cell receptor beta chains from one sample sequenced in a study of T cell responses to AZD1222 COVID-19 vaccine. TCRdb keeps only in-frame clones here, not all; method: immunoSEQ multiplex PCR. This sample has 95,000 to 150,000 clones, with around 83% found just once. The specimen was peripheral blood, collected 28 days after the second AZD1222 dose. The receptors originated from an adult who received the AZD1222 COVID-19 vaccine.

CDR3 bases: TGTGCCAGCAGCGTGGGAATGAACACTGAAGCTTTCTTT. Protein: CASSVGMNTEAFF. J is TRBJ1-1 and V is TRBV7-3; D not certain. Trimming removed 5 bases at V and 0 bases at J, with 7 bases between. Germline lookup yields CDR1 SGHTA and CDR2 FQGTGA. The CDR3 runs 13 residues.

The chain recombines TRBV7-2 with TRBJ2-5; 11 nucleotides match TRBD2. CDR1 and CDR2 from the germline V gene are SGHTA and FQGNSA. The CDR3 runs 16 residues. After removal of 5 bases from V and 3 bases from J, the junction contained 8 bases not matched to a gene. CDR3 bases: TGTGCCAGCAGCGTCGGACTAGCGGGTACGGAAGAGACCCAGTACTTC. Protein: CASSVGLAGTEETQYF.

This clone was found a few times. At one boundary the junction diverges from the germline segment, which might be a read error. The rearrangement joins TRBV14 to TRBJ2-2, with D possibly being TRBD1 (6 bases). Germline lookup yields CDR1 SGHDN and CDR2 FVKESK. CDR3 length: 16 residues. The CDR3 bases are TGTGCCAGCAGCAAAGAGGACAGTACCTTGACCGGGGAGCTGTTTTTT. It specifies CASSKEDSTLTGELFF.

The CDR3 sequence is CASSQFAGGYLREQFF. DNA for the CDR3: TGTGCCAGCAGCCAATTCGCGGGGGGCTACCTCAGAGAGCAGTTCTTC. The V call is TRBV3-1 (or the pseudogene TRBV3-2), the J call TRBJ2-1; TRBD2 aligns across 8 bases. Per the germline V gene, CDR1 is LGHDT and CDR2 is YNNKEL (reference sequence). Trimming removed 2 bases from V and 10 bases from J; junction bases left unmatched: 13. This CDR3 contains 16 residues.

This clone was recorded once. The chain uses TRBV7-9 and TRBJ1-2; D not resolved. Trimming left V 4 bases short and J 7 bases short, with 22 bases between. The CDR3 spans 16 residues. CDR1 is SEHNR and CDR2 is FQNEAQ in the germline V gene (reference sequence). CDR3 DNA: TGTGCCAGCAGCTCCTTCCCAGCCGGAGGATATAGTGGCTACACCTTC. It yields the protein CASSSFPAGGYSGYTF.

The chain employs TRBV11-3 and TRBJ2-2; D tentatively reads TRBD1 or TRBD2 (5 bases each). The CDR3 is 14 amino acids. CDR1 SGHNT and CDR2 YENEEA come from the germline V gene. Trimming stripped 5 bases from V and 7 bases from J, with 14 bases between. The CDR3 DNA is TGTGCCAGCAGCCCGGGACCCTCTGGCGGGGAGCTGTTTTTT. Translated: CASSPGPSGGELFF.

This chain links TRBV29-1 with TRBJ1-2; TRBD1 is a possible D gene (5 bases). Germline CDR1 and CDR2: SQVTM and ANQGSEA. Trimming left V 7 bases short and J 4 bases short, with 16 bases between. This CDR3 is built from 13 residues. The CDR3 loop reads CSATEGLLYGYTF. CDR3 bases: TGCAGCGCCACTGAGGGGTTACTCTATGGCTACACCTTC.

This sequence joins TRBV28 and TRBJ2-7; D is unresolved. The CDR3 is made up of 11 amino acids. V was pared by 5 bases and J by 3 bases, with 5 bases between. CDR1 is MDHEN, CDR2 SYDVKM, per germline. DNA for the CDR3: TGTGCCAGCAGTGTCAACTACGAGCAGTACTTC. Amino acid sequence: CASSVNYEQYF.

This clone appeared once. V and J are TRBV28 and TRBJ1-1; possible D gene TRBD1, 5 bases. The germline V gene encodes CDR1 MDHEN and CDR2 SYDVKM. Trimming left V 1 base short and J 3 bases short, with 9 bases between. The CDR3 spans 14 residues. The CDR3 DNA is TGTGCCAGCAGTTTATCAGGGTGGGACACTGAAGCTTTCTTT. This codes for CASSLSGWDTEAFF.

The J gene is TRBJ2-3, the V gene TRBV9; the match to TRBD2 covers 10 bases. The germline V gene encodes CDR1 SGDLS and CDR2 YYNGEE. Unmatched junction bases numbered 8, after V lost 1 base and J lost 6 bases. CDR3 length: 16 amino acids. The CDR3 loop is CASSVRYSGGWDTQYF. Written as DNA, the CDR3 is TGTGCCAGCAGCGTACGTTATAGCGGGGGGTGGGATACGCAGTATTTT.

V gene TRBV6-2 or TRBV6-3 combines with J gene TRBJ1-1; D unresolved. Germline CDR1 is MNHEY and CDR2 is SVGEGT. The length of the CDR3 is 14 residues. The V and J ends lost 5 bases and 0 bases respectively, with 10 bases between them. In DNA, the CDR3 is TGTGCCAGCAGTAGAAGTGGGATGAACACTGAAGCTTTCTTT. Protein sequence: CASSRSGMNTEAFF.

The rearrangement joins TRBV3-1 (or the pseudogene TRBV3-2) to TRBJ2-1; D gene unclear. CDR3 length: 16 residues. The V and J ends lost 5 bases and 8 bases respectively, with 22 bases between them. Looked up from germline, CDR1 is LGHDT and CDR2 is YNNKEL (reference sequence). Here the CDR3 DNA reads TGTGCCAGCAGCTATCGGCTGGCACCCATTTCCCATGAGCAGTTCTTC. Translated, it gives CASSYRLAPISHEQFF.

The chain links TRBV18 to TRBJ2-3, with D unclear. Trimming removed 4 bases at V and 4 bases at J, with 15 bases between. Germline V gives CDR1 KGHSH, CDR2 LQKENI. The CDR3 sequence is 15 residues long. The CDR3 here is CASSLIPGLADTQYF. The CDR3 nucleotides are TGTGCCAGCTCACTTATACCGGGCCTGGCAGATACGCAGTATTTT.

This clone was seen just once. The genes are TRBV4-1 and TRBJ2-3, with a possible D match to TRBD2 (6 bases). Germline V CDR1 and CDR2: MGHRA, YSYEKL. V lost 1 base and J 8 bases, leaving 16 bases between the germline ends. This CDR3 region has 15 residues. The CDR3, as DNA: TGCGCCAGCAGCCAAGGGTCAGGCTTCGGGGGTACGCAGTATTTT. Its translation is CASSQGSGFGGTQYF.

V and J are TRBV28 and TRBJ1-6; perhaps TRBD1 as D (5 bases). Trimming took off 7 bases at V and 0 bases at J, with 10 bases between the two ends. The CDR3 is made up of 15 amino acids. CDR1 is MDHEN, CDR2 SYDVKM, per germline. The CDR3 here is CASTRASSYNSPLHF. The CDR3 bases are TGTGCCAGCACCAGGGCGAGCTCCTATAATTCACCCCTCCACTTT.

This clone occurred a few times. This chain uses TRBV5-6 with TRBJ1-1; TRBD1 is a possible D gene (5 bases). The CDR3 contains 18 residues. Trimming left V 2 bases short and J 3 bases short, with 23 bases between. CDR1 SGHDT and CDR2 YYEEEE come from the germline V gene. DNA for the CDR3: TGTGCCAGCAGCTTAGACCCACTCAGTGGGGCGCCGTACACTGAAGCTTTCTTT. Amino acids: CASSLDPLSGAPYTEAFF.

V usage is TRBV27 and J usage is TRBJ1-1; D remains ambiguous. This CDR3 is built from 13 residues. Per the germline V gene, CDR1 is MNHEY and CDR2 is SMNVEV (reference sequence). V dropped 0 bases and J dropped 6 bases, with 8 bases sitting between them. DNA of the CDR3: TGTGCCAGCAGTTTATCGTACGAGTCTGAAGCTTTCTTT. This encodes CASSLSYESEAFF.

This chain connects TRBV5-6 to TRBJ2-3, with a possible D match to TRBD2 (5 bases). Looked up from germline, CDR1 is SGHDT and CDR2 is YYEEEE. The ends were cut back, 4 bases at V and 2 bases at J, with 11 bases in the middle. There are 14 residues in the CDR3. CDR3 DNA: TGTGCCAGCAGCCCCCGGGATCTCACAGATACGCAGTATTTT. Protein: CASSPRDLTDTQYF.

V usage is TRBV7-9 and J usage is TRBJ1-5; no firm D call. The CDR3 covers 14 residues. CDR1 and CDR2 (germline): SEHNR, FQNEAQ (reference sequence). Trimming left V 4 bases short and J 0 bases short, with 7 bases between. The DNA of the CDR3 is TGTGCCAGCAGCTCCTATGGTAGCAATCAGCCCCAGCATTTT. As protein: CASSSYGSNQPQHF.

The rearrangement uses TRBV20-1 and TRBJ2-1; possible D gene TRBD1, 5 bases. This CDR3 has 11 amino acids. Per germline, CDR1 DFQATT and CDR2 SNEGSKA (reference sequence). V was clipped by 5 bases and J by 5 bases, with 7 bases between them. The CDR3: CSAPGNNEQFF. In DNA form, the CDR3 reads TGCAGTGCTCCAGGGAACAATGAGCAGTTCTTC.

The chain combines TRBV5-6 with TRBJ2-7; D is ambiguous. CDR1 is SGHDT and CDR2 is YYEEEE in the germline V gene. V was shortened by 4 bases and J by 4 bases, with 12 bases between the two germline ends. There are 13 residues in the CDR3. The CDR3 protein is CASSQGSYYEQYF. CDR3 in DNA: TGTGCCAGCAGCCAAGGATCCTATTACGAGCAGTACTTC.

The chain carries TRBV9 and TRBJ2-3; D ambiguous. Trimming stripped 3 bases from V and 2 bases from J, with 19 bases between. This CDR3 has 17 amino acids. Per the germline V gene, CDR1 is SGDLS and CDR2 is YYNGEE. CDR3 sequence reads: CASSGLLGRQTTDTQYF. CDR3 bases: TGTGCCAGCAGCGGGCTTTTGGGTCGGCAGACCACAGATACGCAGTATTTT.

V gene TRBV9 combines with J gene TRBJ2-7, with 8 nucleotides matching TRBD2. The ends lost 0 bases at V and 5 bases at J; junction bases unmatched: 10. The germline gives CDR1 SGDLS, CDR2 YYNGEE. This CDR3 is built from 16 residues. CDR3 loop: CASSVGFGTSGDEQYF. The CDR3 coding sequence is TGTGCCAGCAGCGTAGGATTCGGGACTAGTGGGGACGAGCAGTACTTC.

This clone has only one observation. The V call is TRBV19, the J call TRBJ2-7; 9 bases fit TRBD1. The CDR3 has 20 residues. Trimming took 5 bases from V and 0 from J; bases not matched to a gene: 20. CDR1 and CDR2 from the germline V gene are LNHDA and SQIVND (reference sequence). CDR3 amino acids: CASSLGSRGQGKDLSYEQYF. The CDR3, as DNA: TGTGCCAGTAGTTTGGGGTCAAGGGGACAGGGCAAGGATCTCTCCTACGAGCAGTACTTC.

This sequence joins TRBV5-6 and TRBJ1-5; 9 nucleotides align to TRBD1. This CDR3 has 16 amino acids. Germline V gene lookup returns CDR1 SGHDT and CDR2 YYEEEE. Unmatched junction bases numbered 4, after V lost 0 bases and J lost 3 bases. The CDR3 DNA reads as TGTGCCAGCAGCTTGGTGGGACAGGGATCCAATCAGCCCCAGCATTTT. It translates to CASSLVGQGSNQPQHF.

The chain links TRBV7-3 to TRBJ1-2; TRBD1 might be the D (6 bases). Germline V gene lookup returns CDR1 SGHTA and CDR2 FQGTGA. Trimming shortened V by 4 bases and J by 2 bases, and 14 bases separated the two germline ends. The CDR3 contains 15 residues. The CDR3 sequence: CASSSRQELNYGYTF. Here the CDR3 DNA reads TGTGCCAGCAGCTCGCGACAGGAACTCAACTATGGCTACACCTTC.